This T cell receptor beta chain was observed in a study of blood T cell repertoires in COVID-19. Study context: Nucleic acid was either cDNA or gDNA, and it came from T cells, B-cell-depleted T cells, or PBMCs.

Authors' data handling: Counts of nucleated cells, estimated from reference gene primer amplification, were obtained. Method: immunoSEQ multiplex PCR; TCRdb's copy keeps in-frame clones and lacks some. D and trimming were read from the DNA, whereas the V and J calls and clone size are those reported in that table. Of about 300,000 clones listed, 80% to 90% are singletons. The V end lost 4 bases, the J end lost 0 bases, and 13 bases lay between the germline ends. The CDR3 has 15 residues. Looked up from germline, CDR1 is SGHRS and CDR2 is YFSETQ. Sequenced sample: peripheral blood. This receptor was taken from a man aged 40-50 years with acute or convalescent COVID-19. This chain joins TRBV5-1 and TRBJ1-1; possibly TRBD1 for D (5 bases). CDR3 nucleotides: TGCGCCAGCAGCCGTCCGGACAACCTGAACACTGAAGCTTTCTTT. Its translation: CASSRPDNLNTEAFF.